Reported below is one T cell receptor beta chain. Its antigen remains unknown. These data belong to a study of neoadjuvant nivolumab and ipilimumab in lung cancer. The table came from immunoSEQ multiplex PCR; TCRdb's copy has only in-frame clones and leaves some out. Among approximately 40,000 clones listed, 89% were seen once. Germline assignment: CDR1 SEHNR and CDR2 FQNEAQ (reference sequence). The V end lost 10 bases, the J end lost 0 bases, and 18 bases lay between the germline ends. The CDR3 totals 15 residues. Findings and limits, study-wide: Compared with tumor-adjacent uninvolved lung, resected tumors showed greater richness and clonality. Only a single major-pathologic-response sample was available for clonality analysis.

The V and J genes are TRBV7-9 and TRBJ1-2; D perhaps matches TRBD1 (6 bases). The input for sequencing was peripheral blood, taken before neoadjuvant nivolumab, alone or with ipilimumab. This TCR derives from an adult with non-small cell lung cancer. The CDR3 bases are TGTGCCATCCGTGCGGGGGGGGCGCCTAACTATGGCTACACCTTC. Translating gives CAIRAGGAPNYGYTF. Complete variable domain (other parts from reference TRBV7-9 and TRBJ1-2): DTGVSQNPRHKITKRGQNVTFRCDPISEHNRLYWYRQTLGQGPEFLTYFQNEAQLEKSRLLSDRFSAERPKGSFSTLEIQRTEQGDSAMYLCAIRAGGAPNYGYTFGSGTRLTVV.